Sequencing of this TCR beta chain was carried out in a study of cytomegalovirus exposure and HLA in healthy donors. Study information: It was reported in a later analysis that the same platform had been used for the 90 to 150 validation repertoires as for the approximately 700 first-cohort repertoires. Study observations and caveats: Some TCR beta chains (about 170 of them) were listed as cytomegalovirus-associated. In vitro checks showed that a few CMV-associated chains really do target CMV antigens. Diagnosis of cytomegalovirus status made by the classifier reportedly showed high specificity and sensitivity.

V lost 1 base, J lost 2 bases, and 9 bases lay in between. The CDR3 contains 14 residues. The V gene's germline CDR1 is SNHLY and CDR2 FYNNEI. Note on this clone: Its cognate antigen is unknown.

Produced via immunoSEQ multiplex PCR; TCRdb's table is partial and in-frame only. The data show 300,000 to 400,000 clones, with approximately 91% seen just once and around 0.88% held by the top ten. The sample consisted of PBMCs. This receptor was identified in a man younger than 40 in good health and CMV-seronegative. V usage is TRBV2 and J usage is TRBJ2-7; tentative D call: TRBD1 (6 bases). CDR3 DNA: TGTGCCAGCAGTGAAGGGACAGTCACCTACGAGCAGTACTTC. Translation gives CASSEGTVTYEQYF.